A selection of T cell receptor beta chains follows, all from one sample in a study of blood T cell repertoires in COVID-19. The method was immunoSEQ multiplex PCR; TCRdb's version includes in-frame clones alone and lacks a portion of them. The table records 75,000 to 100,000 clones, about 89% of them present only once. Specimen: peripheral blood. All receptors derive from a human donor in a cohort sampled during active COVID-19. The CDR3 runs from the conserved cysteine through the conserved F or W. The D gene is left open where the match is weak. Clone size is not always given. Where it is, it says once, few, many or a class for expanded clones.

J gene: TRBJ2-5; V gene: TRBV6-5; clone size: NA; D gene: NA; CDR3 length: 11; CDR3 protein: CASNRVETQYF; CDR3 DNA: TGTGCCAGCAACCGGGTAGAGACCCAGTACTTC
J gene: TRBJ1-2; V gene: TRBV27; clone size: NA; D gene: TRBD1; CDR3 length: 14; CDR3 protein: CASSLTGQGYGYTF; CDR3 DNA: TGTGCCAGCAGTTTAACGGGACAGGGTTATGGCTACACCTTC
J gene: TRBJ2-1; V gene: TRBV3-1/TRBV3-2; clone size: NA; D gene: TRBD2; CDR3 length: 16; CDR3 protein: CASSQDRAGGLNEQFF; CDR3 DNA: TGTGCCAGCAGCCAAGATCGGGCGGGAGGGCTGAATGAGCAGTTCTTC
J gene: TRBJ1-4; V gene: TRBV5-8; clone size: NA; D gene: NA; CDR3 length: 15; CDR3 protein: CASSLRGRRNEKLFF; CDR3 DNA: TGTGCCAGCAGCTTGAGAGGGCGTCGCAATGAAAAACTGTTTTTT
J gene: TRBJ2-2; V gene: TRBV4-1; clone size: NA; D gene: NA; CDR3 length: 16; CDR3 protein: CASSPLGRLPAGELFF; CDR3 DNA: TGCGCCAGCAGCCCTCTGGGGAGACTTCCAGCCGGGGAGCTGTTTTTT
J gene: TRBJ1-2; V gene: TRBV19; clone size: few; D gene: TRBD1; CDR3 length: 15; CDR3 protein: CASSIYDREVNGYTF; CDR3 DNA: TGTGCCAGTAGTATATACGACAGGGAGGTCAATGGCTACACCTTC
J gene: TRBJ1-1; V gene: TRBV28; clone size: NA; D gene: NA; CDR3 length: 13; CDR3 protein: CASSSTSYTEAFF; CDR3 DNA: TGTGCCAGCAGTTCAACTTCTTACACTGAAGCTTTCTTT
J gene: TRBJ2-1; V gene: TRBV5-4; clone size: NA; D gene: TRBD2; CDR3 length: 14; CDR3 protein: CASSPSGGNNEQFF; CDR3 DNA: TGTGCCAGCAGCCCGAGCGGGGGGAACAATGAGCAGTTCTTC
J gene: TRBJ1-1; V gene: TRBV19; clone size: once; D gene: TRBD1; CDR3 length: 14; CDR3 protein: CASTWGQGLGEAFF; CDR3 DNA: TGTGCCAGTACTTGGGGACAGGGGTTAGGTGAAGCTTTCTTT
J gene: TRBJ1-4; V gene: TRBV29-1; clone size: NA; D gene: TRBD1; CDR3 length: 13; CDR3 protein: CSVKGRGREKLFF; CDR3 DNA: TGCAGCGTGAAGGGCAGGGGGCGTGAAAAACTGTTTTTT
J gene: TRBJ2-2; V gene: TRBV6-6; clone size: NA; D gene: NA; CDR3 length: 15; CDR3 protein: CASSYRTGVTGELFF; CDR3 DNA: TGTGCCAGCAGTTATCGGACTGGTGTCACCGGGGAGCTGTTTTTT
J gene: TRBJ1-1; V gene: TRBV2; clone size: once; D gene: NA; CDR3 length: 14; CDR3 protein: CASSEARRSPEAFF; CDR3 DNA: TGTGCCAGCAGTGAAGCGCGCCGGTCCCCTGAAGCTTTCTTT
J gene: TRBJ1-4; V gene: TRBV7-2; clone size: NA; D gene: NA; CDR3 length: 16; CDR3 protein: CASSLAGAGTNEKLFF; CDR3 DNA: TGTGCCAGCAGCTTAGCGGGGGCAGGCACTAATGAAAAACTGTTTTTT
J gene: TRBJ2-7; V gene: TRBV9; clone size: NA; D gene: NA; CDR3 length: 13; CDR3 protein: CASSVEPSGEQYF; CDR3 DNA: TGTGCCAGCAGCGTAGAACCCTCGGGGGAGCAGTACTTC
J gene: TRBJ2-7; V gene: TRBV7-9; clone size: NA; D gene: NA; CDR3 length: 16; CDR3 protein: CASSLNAVRSSYEQYF; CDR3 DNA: TGTGCCAGCAGCTTAAATGCGGTGCGGTCTTCCTACGAGCAGTACTTC
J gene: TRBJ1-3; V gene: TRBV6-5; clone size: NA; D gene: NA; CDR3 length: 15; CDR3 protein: CASTATGTYGNTIYF; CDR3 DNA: TGTGCCAGCACCGCAACAGGGACCTATGGAAACACCATATATTTT
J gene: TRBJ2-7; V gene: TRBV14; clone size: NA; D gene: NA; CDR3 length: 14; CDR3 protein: CASSPGLLSYEQYF; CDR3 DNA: TGTGCCAGCAGCCCCGGACTCCTTTCCTACGAGCAGTACTTC